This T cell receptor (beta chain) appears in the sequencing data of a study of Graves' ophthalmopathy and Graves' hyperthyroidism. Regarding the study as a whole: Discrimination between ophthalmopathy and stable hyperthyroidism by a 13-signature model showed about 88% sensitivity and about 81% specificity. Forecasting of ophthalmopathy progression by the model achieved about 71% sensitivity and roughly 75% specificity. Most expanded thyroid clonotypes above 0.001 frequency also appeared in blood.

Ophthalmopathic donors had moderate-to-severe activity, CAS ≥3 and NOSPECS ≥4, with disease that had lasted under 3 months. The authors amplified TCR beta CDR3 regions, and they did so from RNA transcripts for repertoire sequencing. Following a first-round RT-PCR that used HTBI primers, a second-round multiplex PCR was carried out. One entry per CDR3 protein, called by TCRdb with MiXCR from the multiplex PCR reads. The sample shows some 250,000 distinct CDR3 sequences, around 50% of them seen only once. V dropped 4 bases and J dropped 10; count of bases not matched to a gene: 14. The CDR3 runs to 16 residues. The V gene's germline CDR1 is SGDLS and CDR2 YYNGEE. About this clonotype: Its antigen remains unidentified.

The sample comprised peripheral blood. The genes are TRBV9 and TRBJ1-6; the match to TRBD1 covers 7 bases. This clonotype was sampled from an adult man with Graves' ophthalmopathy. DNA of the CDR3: TGTGCCAGCAGCACCCGGACAGGCAGGAGCGGATCACCCCTCCACTTT. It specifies CASSTRTGRSGSPLHF.